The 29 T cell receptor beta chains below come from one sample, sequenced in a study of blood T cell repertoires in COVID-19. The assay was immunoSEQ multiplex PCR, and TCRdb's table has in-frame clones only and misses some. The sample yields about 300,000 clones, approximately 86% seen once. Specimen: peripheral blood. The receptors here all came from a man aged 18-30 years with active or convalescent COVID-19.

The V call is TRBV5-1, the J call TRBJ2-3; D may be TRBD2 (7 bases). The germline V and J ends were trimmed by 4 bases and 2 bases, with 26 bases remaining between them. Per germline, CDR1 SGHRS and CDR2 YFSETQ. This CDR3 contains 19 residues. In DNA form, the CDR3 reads TGCGCCAGCAGCCCCCTTTTCCGCGGGGGCGATATTAACACAGATACGCAGTATTTT. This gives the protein CASSPLFRGGDINTDTQYF.

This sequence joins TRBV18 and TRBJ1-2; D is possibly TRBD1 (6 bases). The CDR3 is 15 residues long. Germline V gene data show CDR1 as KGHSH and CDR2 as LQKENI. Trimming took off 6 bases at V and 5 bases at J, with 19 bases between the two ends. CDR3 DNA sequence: TGTGCCAGCTCGCCAGACAGCGCTCAGGGGTATGGCTACACCTTC. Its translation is CASSPDSAQGYGYTF.

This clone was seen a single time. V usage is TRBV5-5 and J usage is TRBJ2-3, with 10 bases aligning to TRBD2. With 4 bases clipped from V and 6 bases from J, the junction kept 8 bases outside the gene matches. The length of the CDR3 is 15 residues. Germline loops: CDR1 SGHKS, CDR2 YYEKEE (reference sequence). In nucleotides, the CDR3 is TGTGCCAGCAGCCTAAGACTAGCGGGTACCGATACGCAGTATTTT. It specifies CASSLRLAGTDTQYF.

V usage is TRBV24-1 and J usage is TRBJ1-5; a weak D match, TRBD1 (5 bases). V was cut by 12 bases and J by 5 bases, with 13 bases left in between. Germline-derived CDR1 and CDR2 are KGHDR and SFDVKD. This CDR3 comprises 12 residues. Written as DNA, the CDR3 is TGTGCCTCCCACCGGGGGTATCAGCCCCAGCATTTT. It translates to CASHRGYQPQHF.

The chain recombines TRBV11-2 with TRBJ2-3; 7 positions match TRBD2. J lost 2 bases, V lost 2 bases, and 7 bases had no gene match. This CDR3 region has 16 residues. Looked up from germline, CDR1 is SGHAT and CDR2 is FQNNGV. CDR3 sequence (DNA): TGTGCCAGCAGCTTATTGGGGCGGGAGCTCACAGATACGCAGTATTTT. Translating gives CASSLLGRELTDTQYF.

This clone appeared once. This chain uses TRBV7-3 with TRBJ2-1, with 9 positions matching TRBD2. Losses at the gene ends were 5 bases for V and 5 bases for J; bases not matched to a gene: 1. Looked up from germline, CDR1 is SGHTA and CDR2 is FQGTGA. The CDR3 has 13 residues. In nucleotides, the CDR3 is TGTGCCAGCAGCGCGGGGGGGCACAATGAGCAGTTCTTC. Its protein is CASSAGGHNEQFF.

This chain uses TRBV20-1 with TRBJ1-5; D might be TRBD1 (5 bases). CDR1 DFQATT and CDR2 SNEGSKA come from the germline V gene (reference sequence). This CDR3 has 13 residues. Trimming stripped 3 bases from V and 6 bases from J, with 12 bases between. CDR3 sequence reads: CSASHSGLQPQHF. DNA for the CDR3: TGCAGTGCTAGTCATTCAGGGCTTCAGCCCCAGCATTTT.

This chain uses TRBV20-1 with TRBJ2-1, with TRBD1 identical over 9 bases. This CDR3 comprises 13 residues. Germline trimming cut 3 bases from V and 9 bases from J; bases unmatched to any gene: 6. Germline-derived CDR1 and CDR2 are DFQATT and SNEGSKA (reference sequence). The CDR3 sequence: CSASEQGAFEQFF. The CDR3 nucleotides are TGCAGTGCTAGTGAACAGGGGGCCTTTGAGCAGTTCTTC.

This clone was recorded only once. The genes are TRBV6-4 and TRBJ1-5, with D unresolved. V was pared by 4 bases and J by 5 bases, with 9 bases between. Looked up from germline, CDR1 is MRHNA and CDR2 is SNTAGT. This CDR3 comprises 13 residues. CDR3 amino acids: CASSVEGDQPQHF. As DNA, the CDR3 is TGTGCCAGCAGTGTTGAGGGAGATCAGCCCCAGCATTTT.

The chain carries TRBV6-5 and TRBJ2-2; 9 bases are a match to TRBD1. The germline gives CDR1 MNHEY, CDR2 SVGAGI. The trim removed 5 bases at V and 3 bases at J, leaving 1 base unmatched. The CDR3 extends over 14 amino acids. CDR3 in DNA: TGTGCCAGCAGTCGGGACAGGGACACCGGGGAGCTGTTTTTT. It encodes CASSRDRDTGELFF.

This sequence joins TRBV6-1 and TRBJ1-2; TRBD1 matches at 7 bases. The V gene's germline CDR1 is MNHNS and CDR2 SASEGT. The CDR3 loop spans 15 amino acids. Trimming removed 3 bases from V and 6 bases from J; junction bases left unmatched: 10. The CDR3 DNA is TGTGCCAGCAGTGATCGACAGGGTAGTTTGGATGGCTACACCTTC. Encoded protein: CASSDRQGSLDGYTF.

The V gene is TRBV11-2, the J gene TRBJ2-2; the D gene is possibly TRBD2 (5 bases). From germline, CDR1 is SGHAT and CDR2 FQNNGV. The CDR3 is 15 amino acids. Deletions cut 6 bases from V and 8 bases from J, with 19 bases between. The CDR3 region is CASSRWETTKGELFF. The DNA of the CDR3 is TGTGCCAGCAGTAGGTGGGAGACGACGAAAGGGGAGCTGTTTTTT.

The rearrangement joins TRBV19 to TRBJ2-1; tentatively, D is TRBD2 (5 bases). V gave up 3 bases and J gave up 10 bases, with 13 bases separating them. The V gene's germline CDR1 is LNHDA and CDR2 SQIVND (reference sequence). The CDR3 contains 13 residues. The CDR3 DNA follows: TGTGCCAGTAGTATTCTCCTAGCTGGGGAGCAGTTCTTC. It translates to CASSILLAGEQFF.

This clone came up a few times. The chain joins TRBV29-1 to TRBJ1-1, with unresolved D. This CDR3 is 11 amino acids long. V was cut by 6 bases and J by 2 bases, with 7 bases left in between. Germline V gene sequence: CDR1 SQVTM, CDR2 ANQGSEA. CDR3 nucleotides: TGCAGCGTGTCCACAAACACTGAAGCTTTCTTT. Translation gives CSVSTNTEAFF.

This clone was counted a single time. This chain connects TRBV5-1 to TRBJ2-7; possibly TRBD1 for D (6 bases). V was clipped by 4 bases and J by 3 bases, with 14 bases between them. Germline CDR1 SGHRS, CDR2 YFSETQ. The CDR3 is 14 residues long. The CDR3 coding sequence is TGCGCCAGCAGCGTACAGGGTCGGGTCTACGAGCAGTACTTC. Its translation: CASSVQGRVYEQYF.

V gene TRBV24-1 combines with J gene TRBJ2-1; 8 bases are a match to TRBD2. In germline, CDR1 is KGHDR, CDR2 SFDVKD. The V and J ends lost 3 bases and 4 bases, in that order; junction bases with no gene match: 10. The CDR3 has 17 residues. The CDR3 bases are TGTGCCACCAGTGATCACCCGGCTAGCGGGCGATACAATGAGCAGTTCTTC. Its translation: CATSDHPASGRYNEQFF.

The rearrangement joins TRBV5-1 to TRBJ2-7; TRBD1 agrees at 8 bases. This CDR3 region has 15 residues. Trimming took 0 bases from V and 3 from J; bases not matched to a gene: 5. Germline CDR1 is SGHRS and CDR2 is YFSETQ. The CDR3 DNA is TGCGCCAGCAGCTTGGTTCCAGGGGGCCACTACGAGCAGTACTTC. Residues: CASSLVPGGHYEQYF.

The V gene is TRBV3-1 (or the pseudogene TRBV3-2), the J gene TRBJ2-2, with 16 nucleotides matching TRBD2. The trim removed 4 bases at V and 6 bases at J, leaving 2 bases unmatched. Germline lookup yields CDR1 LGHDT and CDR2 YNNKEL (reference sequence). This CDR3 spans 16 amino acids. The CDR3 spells CASSLGTSGRAGELFF. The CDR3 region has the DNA TGTGCCAGCAGCCTGGGGACTAGCGGGAGGGCCGGGGAGCTGTTTTTT.

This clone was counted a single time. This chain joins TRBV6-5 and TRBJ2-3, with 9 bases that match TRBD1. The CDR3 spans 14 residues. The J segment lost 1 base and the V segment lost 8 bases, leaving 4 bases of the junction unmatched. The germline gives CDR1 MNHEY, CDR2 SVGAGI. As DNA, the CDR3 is TGTGCCAGCGGCCGGGACAGGGGCACAGATACGCAGTATTTT. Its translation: CASGRDRGTDTQYF.

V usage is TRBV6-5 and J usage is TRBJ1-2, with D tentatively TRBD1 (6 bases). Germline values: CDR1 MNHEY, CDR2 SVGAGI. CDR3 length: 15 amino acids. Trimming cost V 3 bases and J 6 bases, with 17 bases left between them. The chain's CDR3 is CASSYEGPGDNGYTF. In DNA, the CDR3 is TGTGCCAGCAGTTATGAGGGACCAGGGGATAATGGCTACACCTTC.

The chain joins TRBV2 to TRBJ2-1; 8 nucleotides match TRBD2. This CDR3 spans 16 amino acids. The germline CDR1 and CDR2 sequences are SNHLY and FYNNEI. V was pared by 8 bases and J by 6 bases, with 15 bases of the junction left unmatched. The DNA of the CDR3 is TGTGCCAGCCCCGGACTAGCCGGGCTGGGGCGCAATGAGCAGTTCTTC. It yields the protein CASPGLAGLGRNEQFF. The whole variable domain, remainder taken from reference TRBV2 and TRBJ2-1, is EPEVTQTPSHQVTQMGQEVILRCVPISNHLYFYWYRQILGQKVEFLVSFYNNEISEKSEIFDDQFSVERPDGSNFTLKIRSTKLEDSAMYFCASPGLAGLGRNEQFFGPGTRLTVL.

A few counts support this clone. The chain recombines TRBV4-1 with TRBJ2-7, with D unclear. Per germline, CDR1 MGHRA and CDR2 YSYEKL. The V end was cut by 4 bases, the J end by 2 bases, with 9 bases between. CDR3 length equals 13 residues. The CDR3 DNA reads TGCGCCAGCAGCCTCCTTGAGGCCTACGAGCAGTACTTC. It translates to CASSLLEAYEQYF.

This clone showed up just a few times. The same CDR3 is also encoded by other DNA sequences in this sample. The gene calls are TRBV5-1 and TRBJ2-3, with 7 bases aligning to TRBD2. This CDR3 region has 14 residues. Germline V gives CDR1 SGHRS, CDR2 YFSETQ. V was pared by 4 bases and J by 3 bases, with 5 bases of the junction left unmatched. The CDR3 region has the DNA TGCGCCAGCAGCCTGGGAGGGAGAACAGATACGCAGTATTTT. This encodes CASSLGGRTDTQYF. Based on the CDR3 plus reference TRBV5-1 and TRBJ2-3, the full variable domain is KAGVTQTPRYLIKTRGQQVTLSCSPISGHRSVSWYQQTPGQGLQFLFEYFSETQRNKGNFPGRFSGRQFSNSRSEMNVSTLELGDSALYLCASSLGGRTDTQYFGPGTRLTVL.

CDR3 residues: CAISEDRSNTEAFF. In nucleotides, the CDR3 is TGTGCCATCAGTGAAGACAGGAGTAACACTGAAGCTTTCTTT. This chain links TRBV10-3 with TRBJ1-1; D may be TRBD1 (6 bases). The length of the CDR3 is 14 residues. V dropped 3 bases and J dropped 2 bases, with 10 bases sitting between them. Germline V CDR1 and CDR2: ENHRY, SYGVKD.

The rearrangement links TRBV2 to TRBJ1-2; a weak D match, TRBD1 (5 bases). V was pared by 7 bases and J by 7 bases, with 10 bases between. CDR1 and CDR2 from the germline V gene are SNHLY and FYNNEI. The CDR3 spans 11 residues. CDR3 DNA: TGTGCCAGCATGGCAGGGCCTGGCTACACCTTC. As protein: CASMAGPGYTF.

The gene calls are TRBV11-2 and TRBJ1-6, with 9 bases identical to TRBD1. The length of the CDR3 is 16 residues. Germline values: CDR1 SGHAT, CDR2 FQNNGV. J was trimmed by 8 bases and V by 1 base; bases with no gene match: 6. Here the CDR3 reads CASSLGPRTGDSPLHF. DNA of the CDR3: TGTGCCAGCAGCTTAGGGCCCCGGACAGGGGATTCACCCCTCCACTTT.

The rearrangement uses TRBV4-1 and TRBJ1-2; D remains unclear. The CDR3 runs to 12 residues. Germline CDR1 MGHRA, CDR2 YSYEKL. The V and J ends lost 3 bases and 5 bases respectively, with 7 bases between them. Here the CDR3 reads CASSHATYGYTF. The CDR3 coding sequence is TGCGCCAGCAGCCATGCGACTTATGGCTACACCTTC.

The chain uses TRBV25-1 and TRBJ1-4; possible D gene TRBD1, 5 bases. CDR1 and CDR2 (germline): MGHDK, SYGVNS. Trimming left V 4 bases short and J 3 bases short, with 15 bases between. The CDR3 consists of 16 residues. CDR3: CASSVGGRGANEKLFF. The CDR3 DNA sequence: TGTGCCAGCAGTGTAGGTGGACGGGGGGCTAATGAAAAACTGTTTTTT.

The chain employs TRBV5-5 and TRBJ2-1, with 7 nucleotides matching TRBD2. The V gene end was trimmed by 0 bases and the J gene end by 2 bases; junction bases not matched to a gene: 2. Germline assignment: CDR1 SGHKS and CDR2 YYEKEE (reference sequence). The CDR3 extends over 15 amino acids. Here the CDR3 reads CASSLASGTYNEQFF. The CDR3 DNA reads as TGTGCCAGCAGCTTGGCTAGCGGCACCTACAATGAGCAGTTCTTC. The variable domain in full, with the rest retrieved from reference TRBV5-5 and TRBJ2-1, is DAGVTQSPTHLIKTRGQQVTLRCSPISGHKSVSWYQQVLGQGPQFIFQYYEKEERGRGNFPDRFSARQFPNYSSELNVNALLLGDSALYLCASSLASGTYNEQFFGPGTRLTVL.